The 17 T cell receptor beta chains below were found in one sample sequenced in a study of T cell repertoires in cytomegalovirus infection. From the reads, TCRdb called clonotypes with MiXCR, one entry per CDR3 protein. The data contain roughly 130,000 distinct CDR3 sequences, more than 20% of them singletons. Which antigens these TCRs recognize remains unknown. The sequencing sample was made of PBMCs, sequenced either directly or after in vitro stimulation (not recorded which). Receptors were obtained from a human donor in good health (CMV status not recorded). Some clones in this sample may be carry-over from other donors' samples.

The J gene is TRBJ2-4, the V gene TRBV19; 8 nucleotides agree with TRBD2. With 4 bases clipped from V and 10 bases from J, the junction kept 9 bases outside the gene matches. Germline lookup yields CDR1 LNHDA and CDR2 SQIVND (reference sequence). CDR3 length equals 14 residues. The DNA for the CDR3 is TGTGCCAGTAGTACCGCCGGGACTAGTTATATTCAGTACTTC. Translated, it gives CASSTAGTSYIQYF. Variable domain in full (rest from reference TRBV19 and TRBJ2-4): DGGITQSPKYLFRKEGQNVTLSCEQNLNHDAMYWYRQDPGQGLRLIYYSQIVNDFQKGDIAEGYSVSREKKESFPLTVTSAQKNPTAFYLCASSTAGTSYIQYFGAGTRLSVL.

A few counts support this clonotype. The chain has TRBV12-3 or TRBV12-4 and TRBJ2-1; D uncertain. The CDR3 covers 14 residues. The V and J ends lost 5 bases and 0 bases respectively, with 8 bases between them. The CDR3 DNA reads as TGTGCCAGCAGTGACGGTTTCTCCTACAATGAGCAGTTCTTC. Translation: CASSDGFSYNEQFF.

The chain couples TRBV11-3 to TRBJ2-1; 7 bases are a match to TRBD2. The CDR3 totals 15 residues. Germline lookup yields CDR1 SGHNT and CDR2 YENEEA. V was pared by 4 bases and J by 8 bases, with 11 bases of the junction left unmatched. CDR3 nucleotides: TGTGCCAGCAGCTCTGGAAGGAGCGGGACCTATGAGCAGTTCTTC. This gives the protein CASSSGRSGTYEQFF.

In this sample, this clonotype turned up a few times. This sequence joins TRBV7-2 and TRBJ2-7; D remains ambiguous. V lost 4 bases and J 5 bases, leaving 15 bases between the germline ends. CDR1 SGHTA and CDR2 FQGNSA come from the germline V gene. This CDR3 contains 14 residues. CDR3 region: CASSSGWVSNEQYF. The CDR3 nucleotides are TGTGCCAGCAGCTCGGGTTGGGTAAGCAACGAGCAGTACTTC. Full variable domain (remainder filled in from reference TRBV7-2 and TRBJ2-7): GAGVSQSPSNKVTEKGKDVELRCDPISGHTALYWYRQSLGQGLEFLIYFQGNSAPDKSGLPSDRFSAERTGGSVSTLTIQRTQQEDSAVYLCASSSGWVSNEQYFGPGTRLTVT.

This sequence joins TRBV11-1 and TRBJ2-3, with 10 bases identical to TRBD2. J gave up 10 bases and V 2 bases, and 12 bases lay outside the gene matches. CDR3 size: 16 residues. Germline CDR1 and CDR2: SGHAT and FQDESV (reference sequence). The CDR3 loop is CASSLTSGTGWNPQYF. The DNA of the CDR3 is TGTGCCAGCAGCTTAACTAGCGGGACGGGCTGGAATCCGCAGTATTTT.

The V call is TRBV29-1, the J call TRBJ2-3; a weak D match, TRBD1 (5 bases). The length of the CDR3 is 14 residues. Germline V CDR1 and CDR2: SQVTM, ANQGSEA. Deletions cut 5 bases from V and 1 base from J, with 13 bases between. This CDR3 reads CSVPLGLRTDTQYF. The DNA of the CDR3 is TGCAGCGTTCCCTTGGGGCTTCGCACAGATACGCAGTATTTT.

The rearrangement uses TRBV6-2 or TRBV6-3 and TRBJ2-3, with a tentative D call TRBD2 (6 bases). CDR1 MNHEY and CDR2 SVGEGT come from the germline V gene. With 0 bases removed from V and 6 bases from J, the gap between germline ends came to 10 bases. The CDR3 has 14 residues. CDR3 DNA sequence: TGTGCCAGCAGTTACTCTCTCGGAGGGGATACGCAGTATTTT. Protein: CASSYSLGGDTQYF.

CDR3 coding DNA: TGTGCCAGTAGTTTCTCGGACAGGAACACCTACAATGAGCAGTTCTTC. It encodes CASSFSDRNTYNEQFF. This chain links TRBV19 with TRBJ2-1, with 7 bases lining up with TRBD1. CDR1 and CDR2 from the germline V gene are LNHDA and SQIVND (reference sequence). The CDR3 length is 16 residues. V was clipped by 5 bases and J by 2 bases; unmatched bases: 9.

This clonotype showed up many times. This sequence joins TRBV28 and TRBJ2-4; D is uncertain. CDR3 length: 17 amino acids. CDR1 and CDR2 from the germline V gene are MDHEN and SYDVKM. Trimming pared 7 bases from V and 1 base from J, leaving 20 bases between. CDR3 amino acids: CASKRRPLFGAKNIQYF. CDR3 sequence (DNA): TGTGCCAGCAAGAGACGGCCCCTCTTTGGGGCCAAAAACATTCAGTACTTC.

This clonotype has a handful of counts. The CDR3 is CSARDFPYNEQFF. CDR3 nucleotide sequence: TGCAGTGCTAGAGACTTTCCCTACAATGAGCAGTTCTTC. The chain is built from TRBV20-1 and TRBJ2-1, with D uncertain. This CDR3 has 13 amino acids. Trimming left V 0 bases short and J 2 bases short, with 5 bases between. Germline values: CDR1 DFQATT, CDR2 SNEGSKA (reference sequence).

This clonotype was counted only a few times. Here the CDR3 DNA reads TGTGCCAGCTCCCCCGAACGGGACAGGGCAATTCAGCCCCAGCATTTT. This sequence encodes CASSPERDRAIQPQHF. The J gene is TRBJ1-5, the V gene TRBV18; TRBD1 agrees at 9 bases. The CDR3 totals 16 residues. V gave up 6 bases and J gave up 6 bases; unmatched junction bases: 12. The germline CDR1 and CDR2 sequences are KGHSH and LQKENI.

This clonotype was counted between two and nine times. The rearrangement links TRBV7-6 to TRBJ2-1; 11 nucleotides match TRBD2. V was clipped by 1 base and J by 2 bases; unmatched bases: 22. CDR3 length: 23 amino acids. Looked up from germline, CDR1 is SGHVS and CDR2 is FNYEAQ. CDR3 amino acids: CASSLVLTDIRLAGNPTYNEQFF. The CDR3 DNA reads as TGTGCCAGCAGCTTAGTACTGACAGATATTCGACTAGCGGGGAACCCAACCTACAATGAGCAGTTCTTC. The variable domain in full, with the rest retrieved from reference TRBV7-6 and TRBJ2-1, is GAGVSQSPRYKVTKRGQDVALRCDPISGHVSLYWYRQALGQGPEFLTYFNYEAQQDKSGLPNDRFSAERPEGSISTLTIQRTEQRDSAMYRCASSLVLTDIRLAGNPTYNEQFFGPGTRLTVL.

The rearrangement joins TRBV2 to TRBJ1-5; D gene ambiguous. The CDR3 has 11 residues. With 6 bases removed from V and 9 bases from J, the gap between germline ends came to 9 bases. Germline V gene lookup returns CDR1 SNHLY and CDR2 FYNNEI. In nucleotides, the CDR3 is TGTGCCAGCAGCCGTGAAGTGCCCCAGCATTTT. Protein: CASSREVPQHF.

The table lists this clonotype with many counts. The chain recombines TRBV7-3 with TRBJ2-3; a weak D match, TRBD2 (5 bases). Trimming pared 0 bases from V and 4 bases from J, leaving 11 bases between. Germline loops: CDR1 SGHTA, CDR2 FQGTGA. The CDR3 totals 15 residues. CDR3 DNA sequence: TGTGCCAGCAGCTTAACGCTAGCCAGCGCAGATACGCAGTATTTT. It codes for CASSLTLASADTQYF. Variable domain in full (rest from reference TRBV7-3 and TRBJ2-3): GAGVSQTPSNKVTEKGKYVELRCDPISGHTALYWYRQSLGQGPEFLIYFQGTGAADDSGLPNDRFFAVRPEGSVSTLKIQRTERGDSAVYLCASSLTLASADTQYFGPGTRLTVL.

The chain has TRBV7-2 and TRBJ2-3; D remains unclear. The CDR3 is 13 residues long. Trimming took 1 base from V and 3 from J, leaving 5 bases between them. Per the germline V gene, CDR1 is SGHTA and CDR2 is FQGNSA. The DNA of the CDR3 is TGTGCCAGCAGCTTAGGGAAGACAGATACGCAGTATTTT. This codes for CASSLGKTDTQYF.

This clonotype was observed a handful of times. The chain couples TRBV6-1 to TRBJ1-2; tentatively, D is TRBD1 (5 bases). CDR1 and CDR2 from the germline V gene are MNHNS and SASEGT. Trimming stripped 5 bases from V and 6 bases from J, with 13 bases between. The CDR3 runs 13 residues. The CDR3 coding sequence is TGTGCCAGCAGTTACGGGGGTATGGATGGCTACACCTTC. It codes for CASSYGGMDGYTF.

CDR3 residues: CASSPWDLFDEQFF. The CDR3 region has the DNA TGTGCCAGCAGTCCTTGGGATTTATTCGATGAGCAGTTCTTC. V and J are TRBV12-3 or TRBV12-4 and TRBJ2-1; D is unclear. V lost 5 bases to trimming and J lost 8 bases, with 16 bases between them. This CDR3 contains 14 residues.